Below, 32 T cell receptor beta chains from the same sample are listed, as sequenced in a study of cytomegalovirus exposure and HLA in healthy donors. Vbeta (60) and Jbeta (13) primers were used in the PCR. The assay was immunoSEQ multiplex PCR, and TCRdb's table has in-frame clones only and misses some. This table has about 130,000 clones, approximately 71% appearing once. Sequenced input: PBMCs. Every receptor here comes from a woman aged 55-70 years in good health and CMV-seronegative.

CDR3 region: CASSYDRGETQYF. CDR3 DNA sequence: TGTGCCAGCAGTTATGACAGGGGGGAGACCCAGTACTTC. The chain employs TRBV11-3 and TRBJ2-5; 9 nucleotides line up with TRBD1. Germline loops: CDR1 SGHNT, CDR2 YENEEA. The ends lost 6 bases at V and 5 bases at J; junction bases unmatched: 4. CDR3 size: 13 residues. Using reference TRBV11-3 and TRBJ2-5 for the parts outside the CDR3, the full variable domain is EAGVVQSPRYKIIEKKQPVAFWCNPISGHNTLYWYLQNLGQGPELLIRYENEEAVDDSQLPKDRFSAERLKGVDSTLKIQPAELGDSAVYLCASSYDRGETQYFGPGTRLLVL.

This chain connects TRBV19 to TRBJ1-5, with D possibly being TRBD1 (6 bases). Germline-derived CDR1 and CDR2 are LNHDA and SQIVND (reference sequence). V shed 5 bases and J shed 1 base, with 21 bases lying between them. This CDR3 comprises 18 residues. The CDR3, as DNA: TGTGCCAGTAGTCCCGGCAGGGGACGTGGGGTAAGCAATCAGCCCCAGCATTTT. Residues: CASSPGRGRGVSNQPQHF.

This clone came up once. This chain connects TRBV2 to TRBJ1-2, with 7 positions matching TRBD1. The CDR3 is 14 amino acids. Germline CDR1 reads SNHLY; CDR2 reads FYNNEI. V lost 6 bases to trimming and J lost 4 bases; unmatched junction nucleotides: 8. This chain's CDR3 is CASREQGRGYGYTF. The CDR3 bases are TGTGCCAGCAGGGAACAGGGGAGGGGCTATGGCTACACCTTC.

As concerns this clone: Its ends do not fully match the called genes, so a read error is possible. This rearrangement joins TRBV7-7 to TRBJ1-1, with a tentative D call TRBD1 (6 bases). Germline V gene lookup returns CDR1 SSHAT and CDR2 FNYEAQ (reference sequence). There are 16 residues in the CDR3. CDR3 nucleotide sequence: TGTGCTAGCAGACGGGGGGGCAAATTCGTGAACACTGAAGCTTTCTTT. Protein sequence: CASRRGGKFVNTEAFF.

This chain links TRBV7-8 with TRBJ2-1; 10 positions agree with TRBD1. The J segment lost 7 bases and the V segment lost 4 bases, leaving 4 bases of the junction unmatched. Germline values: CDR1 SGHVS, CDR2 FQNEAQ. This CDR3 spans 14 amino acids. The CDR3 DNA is TGTGCCAGCAGCTCGTCGGGACAGGGGAATGAGCAGTTCTTC. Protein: CASSSSGQGNEQFF.

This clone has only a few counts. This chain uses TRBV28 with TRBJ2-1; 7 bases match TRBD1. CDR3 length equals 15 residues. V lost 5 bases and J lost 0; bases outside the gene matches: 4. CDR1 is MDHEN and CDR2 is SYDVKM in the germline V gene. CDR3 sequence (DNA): TGTGCCAGCAGTCTCCGACAGGGCTCCTACAATGAGCAGTTCTTC. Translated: CASSLRQGSYNEQFF.

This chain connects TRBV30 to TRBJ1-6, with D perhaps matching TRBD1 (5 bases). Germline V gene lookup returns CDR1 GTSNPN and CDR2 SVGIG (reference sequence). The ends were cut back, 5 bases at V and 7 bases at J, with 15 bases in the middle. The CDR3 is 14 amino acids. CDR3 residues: CAWGRGTFNSPLHF. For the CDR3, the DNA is TGTGCCTGGGGGCGGGGCACCTTCAATTCACCCCTCCACTTT.

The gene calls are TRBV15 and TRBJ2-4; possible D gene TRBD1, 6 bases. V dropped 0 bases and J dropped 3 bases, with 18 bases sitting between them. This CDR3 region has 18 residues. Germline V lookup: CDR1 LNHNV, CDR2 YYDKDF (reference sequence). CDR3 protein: CATSRDFSETGRKNIQYF. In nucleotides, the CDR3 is TGTGCCACCAGCAGAGATTTTTCGGAAACAGGGCGCAAAAACATTCAGTACTTC.

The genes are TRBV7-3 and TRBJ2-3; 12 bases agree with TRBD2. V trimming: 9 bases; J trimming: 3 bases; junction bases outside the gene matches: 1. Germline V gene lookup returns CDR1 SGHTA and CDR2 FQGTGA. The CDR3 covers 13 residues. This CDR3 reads CASGLAGTDTQYF. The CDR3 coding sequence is TGTGCCAGTGGACTAGCGGGAACAGATACGCAGTATTTT.

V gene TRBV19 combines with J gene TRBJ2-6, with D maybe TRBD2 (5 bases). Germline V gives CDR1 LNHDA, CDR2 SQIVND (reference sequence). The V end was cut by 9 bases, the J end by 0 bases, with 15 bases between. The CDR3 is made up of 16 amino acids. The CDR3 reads CASHEGSISGANVLTF. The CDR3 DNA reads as TGTGCCAGCCACGAGGGCTCCATCTCTGGGGCCAACGTCCTGACTTTC.

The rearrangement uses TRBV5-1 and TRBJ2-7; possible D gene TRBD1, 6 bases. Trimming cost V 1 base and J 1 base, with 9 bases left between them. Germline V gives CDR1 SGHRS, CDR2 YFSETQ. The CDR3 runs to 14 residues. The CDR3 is CASSLTGWSYEQYF. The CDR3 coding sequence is TGCGCCAGCAGCTTGACAGGGTGGTCCTACGAGCAGTACTTC.

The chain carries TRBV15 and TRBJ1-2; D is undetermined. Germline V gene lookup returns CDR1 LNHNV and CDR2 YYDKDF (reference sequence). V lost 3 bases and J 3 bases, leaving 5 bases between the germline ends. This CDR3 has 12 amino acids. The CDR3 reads CATSRSHYGYTF. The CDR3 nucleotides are TGTGCCACCAGCAGGTCTCACTATGGCTACACCTTC.

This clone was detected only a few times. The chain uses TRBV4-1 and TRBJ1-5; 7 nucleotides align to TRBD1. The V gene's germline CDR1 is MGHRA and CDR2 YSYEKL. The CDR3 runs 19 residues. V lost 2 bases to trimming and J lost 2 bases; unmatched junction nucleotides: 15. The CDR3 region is CASSQLAIRGLGGNQPQHF. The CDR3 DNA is TGCGCCAGCAGCCAACTAGCAATTAGGGGGCTAGGAGGCAATCAGCCCCAGCATTTT.

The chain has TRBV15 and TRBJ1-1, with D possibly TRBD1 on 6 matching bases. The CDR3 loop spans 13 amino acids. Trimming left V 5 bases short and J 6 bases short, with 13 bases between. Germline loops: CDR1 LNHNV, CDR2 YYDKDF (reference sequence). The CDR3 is CATSVLSGAEAFF. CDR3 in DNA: TGTGCCACCAGCGTCCTTTCAGGGGCTGAAGCTTTCTTT.

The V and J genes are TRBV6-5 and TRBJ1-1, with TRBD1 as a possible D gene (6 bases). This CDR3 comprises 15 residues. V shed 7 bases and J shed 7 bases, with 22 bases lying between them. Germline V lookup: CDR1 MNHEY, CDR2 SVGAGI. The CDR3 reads CASTKPGRYRDEAFF. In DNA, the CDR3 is TGTGCCAGCACCAAACCGGGGCGTTACAGGGATGAAGCTTTCTTT.

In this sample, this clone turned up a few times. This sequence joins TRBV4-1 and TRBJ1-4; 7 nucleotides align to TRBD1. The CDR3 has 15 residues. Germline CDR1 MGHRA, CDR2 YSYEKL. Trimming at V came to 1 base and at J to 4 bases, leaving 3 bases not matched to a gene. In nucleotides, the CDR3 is TGCGCCAGCAGCCAAGTCAGACAGGGTAATGAAAAACTGTTTTTT. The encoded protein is CASSQVRQGNEKLFF.

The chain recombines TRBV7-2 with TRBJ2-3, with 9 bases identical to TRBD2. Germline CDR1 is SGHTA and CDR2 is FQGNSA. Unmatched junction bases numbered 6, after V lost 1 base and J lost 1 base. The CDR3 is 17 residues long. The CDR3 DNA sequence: TGTGCCAGCAGCTTAGGCCCTAGCGGGACAGGCACAGATACGCAGTATTTT. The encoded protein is CASSLGPSGTGTDTQYF.

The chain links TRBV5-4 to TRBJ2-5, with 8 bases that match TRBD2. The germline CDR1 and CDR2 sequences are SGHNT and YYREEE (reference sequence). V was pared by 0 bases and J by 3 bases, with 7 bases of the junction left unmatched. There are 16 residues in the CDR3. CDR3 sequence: CASSLARGGPEETQYF. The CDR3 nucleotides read TGTGCCAGCAGCTTGGCCCGGGGGGGCCCTGAAGAGACCCAGTACTTC.

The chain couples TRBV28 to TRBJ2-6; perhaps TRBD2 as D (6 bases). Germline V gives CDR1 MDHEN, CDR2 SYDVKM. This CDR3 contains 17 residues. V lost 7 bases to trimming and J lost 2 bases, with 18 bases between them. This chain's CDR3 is CASTAGSSNPGANVLTF. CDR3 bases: TGTGCCAGCACCGCGGGGTCATCAAATCCTGGGGCCAACGTCCTGACTTTC. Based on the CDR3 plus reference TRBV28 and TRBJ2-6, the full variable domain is DVKVTQSSRYLVKRTGEKVFLECVQDMDHENMFWYRQDPGLGLRLIYFSYDVKMKEKGDIPEGYSVSREKKERFSLILESASTNQTSMYLCASTAGSSNPGANVLTFGAGSRLTVL.

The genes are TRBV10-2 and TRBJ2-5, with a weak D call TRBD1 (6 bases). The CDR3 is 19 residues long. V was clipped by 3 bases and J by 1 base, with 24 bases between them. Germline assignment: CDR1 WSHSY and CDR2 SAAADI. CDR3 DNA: TGCGCCAGCAGTGAACGGGGTACCTGGACAGCACCCTTCCAAGAGACCCAGTACTTC. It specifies CASSERGTWTAPFQETQYF.

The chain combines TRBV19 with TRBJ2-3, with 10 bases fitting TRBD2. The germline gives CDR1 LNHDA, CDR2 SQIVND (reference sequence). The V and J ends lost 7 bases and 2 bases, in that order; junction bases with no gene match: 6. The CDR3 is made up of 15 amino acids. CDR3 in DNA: TGTGCCAGTACGGGACTAGCGTATAACACAGATACGCAGTATTTT. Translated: CASTGLAYNTDTQYF.

The chain's CDR3 is CASSEVGLAGNEQFF. The CDR3 DNA is TGTGCCAGCAGCGAGGTGGGACTAGCGGGGAATGAGCAGTTCTTC. The gene calls are TRBV28 and TRBJ2-1; 13 bases line up with TRBD2. Germline CDR1 MDHEN, CDR2 SYDVKM. J was trimmed by 7 bases and V by 6 bases; bases with no gene match: 6. This CDR3 has 15 amino acids.

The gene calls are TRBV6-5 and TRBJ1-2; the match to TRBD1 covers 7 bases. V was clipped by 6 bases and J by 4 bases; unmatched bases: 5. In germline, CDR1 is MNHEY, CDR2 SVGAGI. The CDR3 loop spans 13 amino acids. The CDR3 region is CASRRQGSYGYTF. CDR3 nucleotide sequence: TGTGCCAGCAGAAGACAGGGATCCTATGGCTACACCTTC.

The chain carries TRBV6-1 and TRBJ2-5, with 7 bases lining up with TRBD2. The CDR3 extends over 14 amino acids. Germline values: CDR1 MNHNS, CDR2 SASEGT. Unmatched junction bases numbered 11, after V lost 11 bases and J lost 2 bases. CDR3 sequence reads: CAADPGGTQETQYF. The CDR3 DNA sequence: TGTGCCGCCGACCCCGGGGGGACTCAAGAGACCCAGTACTTC.

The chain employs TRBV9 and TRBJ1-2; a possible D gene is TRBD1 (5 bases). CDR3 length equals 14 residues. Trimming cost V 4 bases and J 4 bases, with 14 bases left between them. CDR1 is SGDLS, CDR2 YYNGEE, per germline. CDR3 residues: CASSPDLGGYGYTF. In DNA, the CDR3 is TGTGCCAGCAGCCCAGACTTGGGGGGCTATGGCTACACCTTC.

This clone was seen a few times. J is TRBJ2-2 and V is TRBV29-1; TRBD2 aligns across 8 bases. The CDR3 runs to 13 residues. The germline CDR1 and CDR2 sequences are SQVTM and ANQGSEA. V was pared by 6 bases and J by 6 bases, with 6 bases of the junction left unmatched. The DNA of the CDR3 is TGCAGCGTCGGGGGGGATTTTTCCGGGGAGCTGTTTTTT. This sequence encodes CSVGGDFSGELFF.

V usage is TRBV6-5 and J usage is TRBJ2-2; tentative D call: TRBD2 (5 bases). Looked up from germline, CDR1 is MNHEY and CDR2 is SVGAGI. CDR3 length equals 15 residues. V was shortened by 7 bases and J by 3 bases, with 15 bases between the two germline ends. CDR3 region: CASKNSWEYTGELFF. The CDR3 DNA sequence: TGTGCCAGCAAAAATAGTTGGGAGTACACCGGGGAGCTGTTTTTT.

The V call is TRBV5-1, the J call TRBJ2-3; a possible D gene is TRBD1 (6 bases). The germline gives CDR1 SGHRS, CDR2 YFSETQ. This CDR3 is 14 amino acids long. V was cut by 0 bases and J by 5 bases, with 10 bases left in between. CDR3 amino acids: CASSLGGPVDTQYF. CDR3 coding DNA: TGCGCCAGCAGCTTGGGGGGGCCTGTAGATACGCAGTATTTT.

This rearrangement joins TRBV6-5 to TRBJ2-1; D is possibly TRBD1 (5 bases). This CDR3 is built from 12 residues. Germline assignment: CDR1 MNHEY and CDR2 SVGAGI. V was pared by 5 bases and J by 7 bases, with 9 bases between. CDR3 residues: CASSLRDNEQFF. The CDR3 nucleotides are TGTGCCAGCAGTCTCAGGGATAATGAGCAGTTCTTC.

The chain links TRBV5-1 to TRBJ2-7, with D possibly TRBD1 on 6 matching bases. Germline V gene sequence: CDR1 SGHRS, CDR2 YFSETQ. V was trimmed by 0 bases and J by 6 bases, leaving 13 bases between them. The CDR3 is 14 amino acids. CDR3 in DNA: TGCGCCAGCAGCTTGGGGCAACAGGGCCTCGAGCAGTACTTC. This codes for CASSLGQQGLEQYF.

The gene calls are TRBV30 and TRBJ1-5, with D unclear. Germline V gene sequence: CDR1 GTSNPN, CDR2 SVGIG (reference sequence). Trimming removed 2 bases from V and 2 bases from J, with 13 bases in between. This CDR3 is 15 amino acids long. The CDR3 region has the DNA TGTGCCTGGAGTCACGAGGGTGGAGGCAATCAGCCCCAGCATTTT. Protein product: CAWSHEGGGNQPQHF.

For the CDR3, the DNA is TGTGCCAGCAGCTCCGGACAGGGGGGCTCCACAGATACGCAGTATTTT. Its translation: CASSSGQGGSTDTQYF. V is TRBV7-6 and J is TRBJ2-3, with 10 bases identical to TRBD1. Germline V CDR1 and CDR2: SGHVS, FNYEAQ. V lost 4 bases and J lost 2; bases outside the gene matches: 6. The CDR3 is 16 amino acids. The whole variable domain, filled in from reference TRBV7-6 and TRBJ2-3, reads GAGVSQSPRYKVTKRGQDVALRCDPISGHVSLYWYRQALGQGPEFLTYFNYEAQQDKSGLPNDRFSAERPEGSISTLTIQRTEQRDSAMYRCASSSGQGGSTDTQYFGPGTRLTVL.